These T cell receptor beta chains were read from a single sample in a study of blood T cells in healthy people across ages. TCRdb passed the 5' RACE reads through MiXCR, listing each CDR3 protein once. The sample contains hundreds of thousands of distinct CDR3 sequences, over 20% of which appear only once. Sequencing was performed on blood. Receptors originate from a man aged 65 to 79 in good health. CDR3s include the opening cysteine and the closing phenylalanine or tryptophan. D genes are given only for firm matches. Size is omitted from some rows. Given values are once, few, many or a class for expanded clones.

size	V	D	J	length	CDR3	DNA
once	TRBV12-3/TRBV12-4	NA	TRBJ1-4	12	CASSFHNSRLFF	TGTGCCAGCAGTTTTCATAATAGCCGACTGTTTTTT
many	TRBV4-3	NA	TRBJ2-4	15	CASSQSTGLWNIQYF	TGCGCCAGCAGCCAATCTACCGGGCTCTGGAACATTCAGTACTTC
NA	TRBV23-1	NA	TRBJ1-4	15	CASSQPRGAFEKLFF	TGCGCCAGCAGTCAACCGAGGGGTGCGTTCGAAAAACTGTTTTTT
NA	TRBV28	TRBD1	TRBJ2-7	14	CASGDRGLSYEQYF	TGTGCCAGCGGGGACAGGGGGCTTTCCTACGAGCAGTACTTC
NA	TRBV7-2	TRBD1	TRBJ1-2	16	CASSSAMGQGAGGYTF	TGTGCCAGCAGCTCAGCTATGGGACAGGGGGCCGGTGGCTACACCTTC
NA	TRBV2	TRBD2	TRBJ2-1	12	CASSELGRALFF	TGTGCCAGCAGTGAACTCGGGAGGGCCTTGTTCTTC
NA	TRBV28	NA	TRBJ2-7	15	CASSFRGQGTDEQYF	TGTGCCAGCAGTTTTCGTGGGCAGGGTACCGACGAGCAGTACTTC
few	TRBV6-5	NA	TRBJ2-2	11	CASSWAGELFF	TGTGCCAGCAGTTGGGCCGGGGAGCTGTTTTTT
NA	TRBV6-5	NA	TRBJ1-2	14	CASSPGSHRYGYTF	TGTGCCAGCAGTCCCGGGAGTCACCGTTATGGCTACACCTTC
NA	TRBV20-1	TRBD2	TRBJ2-1	14	CSAKPGLAYNEQFF	TGCAGTGCTAAACCGGGACTAGCGTACAATGAGCAGTTCTTC
NA	TRBV4-2	TRBD1	TRBJ2-4	16	CASSQEVGTGLHIQYF	TGTGCCAGCAGCCAAGAAGTAGGGACAGGTTTACACATTCAGTACTTC
few	TRBV12-3/TRBV12-4	NA	TRBJ2-5	11	CASSSDVNRFF	TGTGCCAGCAGCTCCGACGTGAACCGTTTCTTC
few	TRBV7-9	NA	TRBJ2-1	14	CASSLRGATDEQFF	TGTGCCAGCAGCCTACGGGGGGCCACGGATGAGCAGTTCTTC
NA	TRBV27	NA	TRBJ2-4	16	CASRPLGYGTKNIQYF	TGTGCCAGCAGACCATTGGGTTATGGGACCAAAAACATTCAGTACTTC
once	TRBV20-1	TRBD2	TRBJ2-1	16	CSARSASGSSYNEQFF	TGCAGTGCTAGAAGCGCTAGCGGGAGCTCCTACAATGAGCAGTTCTTC
NA	TRBV10-3	NA	TRBJ2-5	12	CAISEMGETQYF	TGTGCCATCAGTGAGATGGGAGAGACCCAGTACTTC
few	TRBV21-1	NA	TRBJ2-5	14	CASRGVAEPETQYF	TGTGCCAGCAGGGGGGTAGCCGAACCAGAGACCCAGTACTTC
few	TRBV5-1	TRBD1	TRBJ2-1	16	CASSFEDRGPYNEQFF	TGCGCCAGCAGCTTTGAAGACAGGGGGCCCTACAATGAGCAGTTCTTC
NA	TRBV6-2/TRBV6-3	NA	TRBJ2-7	15	CASNNGVAEGYEQYF	TGTGCCAGCAACAACGGCGTAGCGGAGGGCTACGAGCAGTACTTC
NA	TRBV7-8	NA	TRBJ2-5	16	CASSLALGAGAETQYF	TGTGCCAGCAGCTTAGCGCTTGGGGCAGGGGCTGAGACCCAGTACTTC
few	TRBV7-9	TRBD1	TRBJ1-4	16	CASSSKTRGVWEKLFF	TGTGCCAGCAGCTCGAAGACCAGGGGGGTCTGGGAAAAACTGTTTTTT
few	TRBV7-6	NA	TRBJ2-5	15	CASSKYSEKQETQYF	TGTGCCAGCAGCAAATACAGCGAAAAGCAAGAGACCCAGTACTTC
NA	TRBV20-1	NA	TRBJ2-3	12	CSARGGADTQYF	TGCAGTGCTAGGGGGGGGGCGGATACGCAGTATTTT
few	TRBV24-1	NA	TRBJ1-5	13	CATSATSNQPQHF	TGTGCCACCAGCGCGACAAGCAATCAGCCCCAGCATTTT
NA	TRBV12-3/TRBV12-4	NA	TRBJ2-7	15	CASNAGSTLPYEQYF	TGTGCCAGCAACGCCGGGTCCACTTTACCCTACGAGCAGTACTTC
many	TRBV12-3/TRBV12-4	NA	TRBJ2-5	16	CASSLIRGAFQETQYF	TGTGCCAGCAGTTTAATAAGGGGCGCTTTCCAAGAGACCCAGTACTTC
few	TRBV7-6	NA	TRBJ1-6	14	CASSLDTSNTPLHF	TGTGCCAGCAGCTTAGACACCAGCAACACACCCCTCCACTTT
few	TRBV4-2	NA	TRBJ2-7	16	CASSQDRPRASYEQYF	TGTGCCAGCAGCCAAGATCGACCTCGGGCCTCCTACGAGCAGTACTTC
NA	TRBV20-1	TRBD2	TRBJ2-5	15	CSARGLAGGGETQYF	TGCAGTGCTAGAGGACTAGCGGGAGGGGGGGAGACCCAGTACTTC
few	TRBV7-2	NA	TRBJ1-3	16	CASSLGSAFSGNTIYF	TGTGCCAGCAGCTTAGGGTCTGCTTTCTCTGGAAACACCATATATTTT